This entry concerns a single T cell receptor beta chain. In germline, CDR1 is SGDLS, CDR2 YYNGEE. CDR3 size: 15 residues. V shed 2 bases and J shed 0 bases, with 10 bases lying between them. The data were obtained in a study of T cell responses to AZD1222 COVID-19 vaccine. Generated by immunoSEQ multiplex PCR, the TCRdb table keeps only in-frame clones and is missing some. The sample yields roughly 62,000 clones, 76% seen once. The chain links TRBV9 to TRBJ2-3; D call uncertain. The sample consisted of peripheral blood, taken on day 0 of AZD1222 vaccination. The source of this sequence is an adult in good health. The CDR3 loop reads CASSVGSLSTDTQYF. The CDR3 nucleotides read TGTGCCAGCAGCGTCGGCTCGCTTAGCACAGATACGCAGTATTTT.